This is a list of T cell receptor beta chains from one sample in a study of T cells in Graves' hyperthyroidism and ophthalmopathy. TCRdb passed the multiplex PCR reads through MiXCR, listing each CDR3 protein once. The table lists roughly 570,000 distinct CDR3 sequences, just over 45% of them singletons. Material for sequencing was peripheral blood or thyroid tissue (not recorded which). Receptor source: a woman under 30 with Graves' hyperthyroidism. CDR3s include the opening cysteine and the closing phenylalanine or tryptophan. The D gene is left open where the match is weak. Size is omitted from some rows. Given values are once, few, many or a class for expanded clones.

TRBV10-3	-	TRBJ1-2	-	TGTGCCGTTGCGGAAGGGGTCTATGGCTACACCTTC	CAVAEGVYGYTF
TRBV7-9	-	TRBJ2-7	-	TGTGCCAGCAGCTTACAGAATGAGCAGTACTTC	CASSLQNEQYF
TRBV7-2	-	TRBJ2-3	TRBD2	TGTGCCAGCCGGGCGGGAGTGGTGACAGATACGCAGTATTTT	CASRAGVVTDTQYF
TRBV5-5	many	TRBJ1-4	TRBD1	TGTGCCAGCAGCTCGACGGACAGGGGTTACGAAAAACTGTTTTTT	CASSSTDRGYEKLFF
TRBV11-1	many	TRBJ2-7	-	TGTGCCAGCAGCCCGGGCAGGGGGGCCTCCTACGAGCAGTACTTC	CASSPGRGASYEQYF
TRBV7-3	many	TRBJ1-6	TRBD1	TGTGCCAGCAGCTCGGGACAGGGGAATTCACCCCTCCACTTT	CASSSGQGNSPLHF
TRBV20-1	-	TRBJ2-7	-	TGCAGTGCCCAGACAGGCTACGAGCAGTACTTC	CSAQTGYEQYF
TRBV7-8	many	TRBJ2-7	TRBD2	TGTGCCAGCAGTAGTACTAGCGGGATTTACGAGCAGTACTTC	CASSSTSGIYEQYF
TRBV20-1	once	TRBJ1-1	-	TGCAGTGCTCCTAGCGGGCTGAACACTGAAGCTTTCTTT	CSAPSGLNTEAFF
TRBV30	few	TRBJ2-7	-	TGTGCCTCAGGGGAACAGGGCTTCAACGAGCAGTACTTC	CASGEQGFNEQYF
TRBV19	-	TRBJ2-5	TRBD2	TGTGCCAGTAGTATCCCAGCGGGAGGAGAGACCCAGTACTTC	CASSIPAGGETQYF
TRBV10-3	many	TRBJ2-7	TRBD1	TGTGCCATCAGTGAGTCAAGGGACAGGGACGAGCAGTACTTC	CAISESRDRDEQYF
TRBV29-1	-	TRBJ1-2	-	TGCAGCGTACCTAGCGGGAGGTACACCTTC	CSVPSGRYTF
TRBV20-1	-	TRBJ1-4	TRBD1	TGCAGTGCCCCGGGACAGGGAGGTGAAAAACTGTTTTTT	CSAPGQGGEKLFF
TRBV7-9	many	TRBJ1-2	TRBD1	TGTGCCAGCAGCTTAAAGGGGGCCTTAGGCTATGGCTACACCTTC	CASSLKGALGYGYTF
TRBV25-1	-	TRBJ2-5	-	TGTGCCAGCAGTGCTACCCCACGTACGGGACGGTTCCTCGAGACCCAGTACTTC	CASSATPRTGRFLETQYF
TRBV7-8	many	TRBJ2-5	-	TGTGCCAGCAGCCGCGGGTGGGGTCAAGAGACCCAGTACTTC	CASSRGWGQETQYF
TRBV2	once	TRBJ2-5	TRBD2	TGTGCCAGCAGTCCCGAAGCGCGGGGGGGAGAGACCCAGTACTTC	CASSPEARGGETQYF
TRBV2	once	TRBJ1-5	TRBD1	TGTGCCAGCAAGGTGACCGGGCAGGGGGCGGAAACACAGCATTTT	CASKVTGQGAETQHF
TRBV4-1	many	TRBJ2-7	TRBD1	TGCGCCAGCAGCCCGATCCGGACAGGGTCGTACGAGCAGTACTTC	CASSPIRTGSYEQYF
TRBV4-1	many	TRBJ1-2	-	TGCGCCAGCAGCCGATCGGACGGCTATGGCTACACCTTC	CASSRSDGYGYTF
TRBV27	-	TRBJ2-5	-	TGTGCCAGCAGCTTAGATAGAGGTCGAGATACGCAAGAGACCCAGTACTTC	CASSLDRGRDTQETQYF
TRBV9	many	TRBJ1-3	-	TGTGCCAGCAGCGTAGAAGGTCGTTTTCCTTCTGGAAACACCATATATTTT	CASSVEGRFPSGNTIYF
TRBV6-6	-	TRBJ2-1	-	TGTGCCAGCAGATCCGAGACTTACAATGAGCAGTTCTTC	CASRSETYNEQFF
TRBV29-1	many	TRBJ2-7	TRBD1	TGCAGCACCGGGACAGGGATCGACGAGCAGTACTTC	CSTGTGIDEQYF
TRBV5-1	many	TRBJ1-1	-	TGCGCCAGCAGCTTTTTGGGGGCGGAGGCTTTCTTT	CASSFLGAEAFF
TRBV11-3	few	TRBJ2-6	-	TGTGCCAGCATGGGCAGGGTGCATCTCCCCTCTGGGGCCAACGTCCTGACTTTC	CASMGRVHLPSGANVLTF
TRBV5-1	once	TRBJ2-5	TRBD1	TGCGCCAGCAGCTTGGGGACAGGGGTAGAGACCCAGTACTTC	CASSLGTGVETQYF
TRBV12-3/TRBV12-4	-	TRBJ2-5	TRBD1	TGTGCCAGCAGGCGGACAGGGGCCAGCCCCAGCATGATAGAAGAGACCCAGTACTTC	CASRRTGASPSMIEETQYF
TRBV3-1	many	TRBJ1-2	-	TGTGCCAGCAGCTCGGCCATTTTCTATGGCTACACCTTC	CASSSAIFYGYTF
TRBV7-2	many	TRBJ1-2	-	TGTGCCAGCAGCTTAGCGCCCCGGTATCCTCCAGCCGGAGTTTATGGCTACACCTTC	CASSLAPRYPPAGVYGYTF
TRBV7-2	many	TRBJ2-7	-	TGTGCCAGCAGCTTAGCATTTGGAGGGCGGGAGCAGTACTTC	CASSLAFGGREQYF
TRBV2	few	TRBJ1-4	-	TGTGCCAGCAGTTTTGGAGGGGGTTATGAAAAACTGTTTTTT	CASSFGGGYEKLFF
TRBV2	many	TRBJ1-1	TRBD1	TGTGCCAGCAGTGATTACAGGGGGAGCACTGAAGCTTTCTTT	CASSDYRGSTEAFF
TRBV19	-	TRBJ2-2	TRBD2	TGTGCCAGTAGAATCGGGGGGTTCGCGAACACCGGGGAGCTGTTTTTT	CASRIGGFANTGELFF
TRBV29-1	many	TRBJ2-2	TRBD1	TGCAGCGTTCAACAGGGGGCGCTGACCGGGGAGCTGTTTTTT	CSVQQGALTGELFF
TRBV10-3	many	TRBJ2-2	TRBD2	TGTGCCATCATGACTAGCGGGCTTACCGGGGAGCTGTTTTTT	CAIMTSGLTGELFF
TRBV10-3	-	TRBJ2-1	-	TGTGCCATCAGTGCCCAGGACCCCGCCGATGAGCAGTTCTTC	CAISAQDPADEQFF
TRBV7-7	-	TRBJ1-5	-	TGTGCTAGCGGGGGGGGGGGCAATCAGCCCCAGCATTTT	CASGGGGNQPQHF
TRBV12-3/TRBV12-4	-	TRBJ1-4	-	TGTGCCAGCAGACCCAGGGCGGGCGGAAAACTGTTTTTT	CASRPRAGGKLFF
TRBV11-1	many	TRBJ2-5	-	TGTGCCAGCAGCTTAAAATTACAAGAGACCCAGTACTTC	CASSLKLQETQYF
TRBV12-3/TRBV12-4	-	TRBJ2-7	TRBD2	TGTGCTAGTGGTTTACGACTAGCGGCAAGCTCGAACGAGCAGTACTTC	CASGLRLAASSNEQYF
TRBV5-1	many	TRBJ1-4	-	TGCGCCAGCAGCTTAGGACGGGGACTTAATGAAAAACTGTTTTTT	CASSLGRGLNEKLFF
TRBV9	many	TRBJ1-1	-	TGTGCCAGCAGCGTAGCAGGCGTGGGTTATCCTTTCTTT	CASSVAGVGYPFF
TRBV29-1	-	TRBJ1-2	-	TGCAGCGGAAGATTGTCGGGAACTAACTATGGCTACACCTTC	CSGRLSGTNYGYTF
TRBV29-1	-	TRBJ2-1	TRBD2	TGCAGCGTTGAACTCCTAGCGGGAGCTAATGAGCAGTTCTTC	CSVELLAGANEQFF
TRBV5-1	many	TRBJ1-4	TRBD1	TGCGCCAGCAGCTTTGGGACAGGGATAAATGAAAAACTGTTTTTT	CASSFGTGINEKLFF
TRBV2	-	TRBJ1-5	TRBD1	TGTGCCAGCAGTGTACGGGACAGCGAACGTAGCAATCAGCCCCAGCATTTT	CASSVRDSERSNQPQHF
TRBV3-1	many	TRBJ2-7	-	TGTGCCAGCAGCCGACCGGGACCCTACGAGCAGTACTTC	CASSRPGPYEQYF
TRBV2	few	TRBJ2-1	TRBD2	TGTGCCAGCAGCGTCGAGCGGGAGGGGGGTGAGCAGTTCTTC	CASSVEREGGEQFF
TRBV25-1	many	TRBJ2-3	-	TGTGCCACCTCGACGACAGGTAGCACAGATACGCAGTATTTT	CATSTTGSTDTQYF
TRBV19	many	TRBJ2-7	-	TGTGCCAGTGGTAACTCCTACTTGCAGTACTTC	CASGNSYLQYF
TRBV20-1	-	TRBJ1-2	-	TGTGCCTGGACCCAACCCTACCATGGCTACACCTTC	CAWTQPYHGYTF
TRBV7-2	-	TRBJ2-7	TRBD2	TGTGCCAGCGGGCGGGAAAGGACTAGCGCCTCCTACGAGCAGTACTTC	CASGRERTSASYEQYF
TRBV13	many	TRBJ1-4	-	TGTGCCAGCAGCGGACGGACGAGGTCGGTTGGAAAACTGTTTTTT	CASSGRTRSVGKLFF
TRBV5-1	-	TRBJ2-1	-	TGCGCCAGCAGCTTGGAAGTCGGGTGGAATGAGCAGTTCTTC	CASSLEVGWNEQFF
TRBV6-5	once	TRBJ2-1	-	TGTGCCAGCAGTTACTACAAGGGGCAATACAATGAGCAGTTCTTC	CASSYYKGQYNEQFF
TRBV29-1	-	TRBJ2-1	TRBD2	TGCAGCGTTGAGCTAGCGGGAGGGCCGGGTGAGCAGTTCTTC	CSVELAGGPGEQFF